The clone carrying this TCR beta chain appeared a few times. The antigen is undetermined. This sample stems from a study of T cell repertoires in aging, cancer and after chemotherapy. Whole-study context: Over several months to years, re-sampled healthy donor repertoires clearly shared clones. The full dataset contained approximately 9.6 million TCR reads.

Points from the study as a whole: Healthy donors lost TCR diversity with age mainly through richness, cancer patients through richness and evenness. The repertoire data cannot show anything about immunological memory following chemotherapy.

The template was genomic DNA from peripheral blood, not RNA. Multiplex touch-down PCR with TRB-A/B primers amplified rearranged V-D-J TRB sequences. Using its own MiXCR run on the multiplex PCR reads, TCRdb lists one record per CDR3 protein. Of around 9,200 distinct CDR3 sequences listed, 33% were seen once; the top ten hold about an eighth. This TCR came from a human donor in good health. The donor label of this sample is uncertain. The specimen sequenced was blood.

CDR3 sequence reads: CSARDYAIRAGLQETQYF. The CDR3 DNA follows: TGCAGTGCTAGAGATTACGCTATCCGGGCCGGATTACAAGAGACCCAGTACTTC. This chain connects TRBV20-1 to TRBJ2-5; no definite D call. Germline loops: CDR1 DFQATT, CDR2 SNEGSKA (reference sequence). Trimming left V 0 bases short and J 2 bases short, with 22 bases between. CDR3 size: 18 residues.